Following are 9 T cell receptor beta chains from one sample sequenced in a study of cytomegalovirus exposure and HLA in healthy donors. It was with 60 Vbeta and 13 Jbeta primers that the PCR ran. Assay: immunoSEQ multiplex PCR; the TCRdb copy retains only in-frame clones and omits some. The sample consists of approximately 120,000 clones, roughly 82% of them appearing once. The sequenced sample consisted of PBMCs. These receptor sequences come from a woman aged 40 to 50 in good health and CMV-seropositive.

V and J are TRBV15 and TRBJ2-3; D remains unclear. Germline V gene lookup returns CDR1 LNHNV and CDR2 YYDKDF (reference sequence). This CDR3 region has 12 residues. The V end was cut by 3 bases, the J end by 3 bases, with 4 bases between. In DNA, the CDR3 is TGTGCCACCAGCAGGGAGACAGATACGCAGTATTTT. Encoded protein: CATSRETDTQYF.

The chain joins TRBV5-8 to TRBJ1-2; 8 nucleotides line up with TRBD1. The CDR3 is 13 residues long. Germline V gene sequence: CDR1 SGHTS, CDR2 YDEGEE. V shed 2 bases, J shed 14 bases, and the junction held 11 bases outside the gene matches. The CDR3 sequence is CASSFGDRLRWTF. CDR3 nucleotides: TGTGCCAGCAGCTTCGGGGACAGGCTCCGGTGGACCTTC.

This chain uses TRBV18 with TRBJ1-6; possibly TRBD1 for D (5 bases). The CDR3 totals 15 residues. V lost 4 bases to trimming and J lost 5 bases, with 12 bases between them. Germline CDR1 and CDR2: KGHSH and LQKENI. CDR3 coding DNA: TGTGCCAGCTCACGCGCGGGGACCAATAATTCACCCCTCCACTTT. This codes for CASSRAGTNNSPLHF.

This clone was seen a handful of times. The gene calls are TRBV28 and TRBJ1-2; 10 nucleotides agree with TRBD1. V lost 4 bases and J lost 3; bases outside the gene matches: 5. Germline CDR1 is MDHEN and CDR2 is SYDVKM. The CDR3 has 15 amino acids. CDR3 amino acids: CASSSSGTGDYGYTF. The CDR3 region has the DNA TGTGCCAGCAGTTCCTCCGGGACAGGGGACTATGGCTACACCTTC.

V gene TRBV9 combines with J gene TRBJ2-2; 10 nucleotides line up with TRBD2. The junction had 8 bases not matched to a gene; V was cut back by 0 bases and J by 6 bases. Germline V CDR1 and CDR2: SGDLS, YYNGEE. The CDR3 has 17 residues. CDR3 protein: CASSVGTSGRAAGELFF. The CDR3 coding sequence is TGTGCCAGCAGCGTAGGGACAAGCGGGAGGGCCGCCGGGGAGCTGTTTTTT.

V gene TRBV27 combines with J gene TRBJ1-5, with D tentatively TRBD1 (6 bases). CDR3 length equals 15 residues. Looked up from germline, CDR1 is MNHEY and CDR2 is SMNVEV (reference sequence). Trimming shortened V by 7 bases and J by 7 bases, and 20 bases separated the two germline ends. The CDR3 sequence: CASITGRGCGQPQHF. CDR3 coding DNA: TGTGCCAGCATCACAGGCAGGGGTTGTGGACAGCCCCAGCATTTT.

This sequence joins TRBV7-9 and TRBJ2-7; 9 bases map to TRBD1. Germline V gene sequence: CDR1 SEHNR, CDR2 FQNEAQ (reference sequence). The CDR3 consists of 15 residues. The junction had 5 bases not matched to a gene; V was cut back by 5 bases and J by 0 bases. DNA for the CDR3: TGTGCCAGCAGCCCGACAGGGGGGAGCTCCTACGAGCAGTACTTC. It specifies CASSPTGGSSYEQYF.

The chain is built from TRBV18 and TRBJ2-2; D uncertain. The length of the CDR3 is 14 residues. V was pared by 3 bases and J by 1 base, with 6 bases between. Germline CDR1 and CDR2: KGHSH and LQKENI. The CDR3 region is CASSPGRNTGELFF. The CDR3 DNA reads as TGTGCCAGCTCACCTGGCAGGAACACCGGGGAGCTGTTTTTT.

Here the CDR3 reads CSVGLAGVGEQFF. CDR3 in DNA: TGCAGCGTTGGACTAGCGGGAGTTGGTGAGCAGTTCTTC. The chain is built from TRBV29-1 and TRBJ2-1; 12 positions agree with TRBD2. V lost 4 bases to trimming and J lost 9 bases; unmatched junction nucleotides: 4. The CDR3 runs 13 residues. Germline V gene data show CDR1 as SQVTM and CDR2 as ANQGSEA.